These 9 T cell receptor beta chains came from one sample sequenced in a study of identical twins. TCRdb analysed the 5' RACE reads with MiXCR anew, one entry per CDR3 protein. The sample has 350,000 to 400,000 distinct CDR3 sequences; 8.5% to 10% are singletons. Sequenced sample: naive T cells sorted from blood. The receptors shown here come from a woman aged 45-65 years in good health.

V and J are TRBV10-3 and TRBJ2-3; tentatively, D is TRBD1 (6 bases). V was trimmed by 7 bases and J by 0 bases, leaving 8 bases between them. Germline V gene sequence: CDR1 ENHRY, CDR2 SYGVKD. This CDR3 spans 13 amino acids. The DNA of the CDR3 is TGTGCCATCAAGGACAGCAGCACAGATACGCAGTATTTT. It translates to CAIKDSSTDTQYF.

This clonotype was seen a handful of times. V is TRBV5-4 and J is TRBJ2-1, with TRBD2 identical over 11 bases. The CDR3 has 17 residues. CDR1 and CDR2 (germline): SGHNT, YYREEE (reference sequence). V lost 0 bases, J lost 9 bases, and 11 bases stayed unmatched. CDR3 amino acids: CASSLAGLAGGRFEQFF. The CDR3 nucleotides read TGTGCCAGCAGCTTGGCCGGGCTAGCGGGAGGCCGGTTTGAGCAGTTCTTC.

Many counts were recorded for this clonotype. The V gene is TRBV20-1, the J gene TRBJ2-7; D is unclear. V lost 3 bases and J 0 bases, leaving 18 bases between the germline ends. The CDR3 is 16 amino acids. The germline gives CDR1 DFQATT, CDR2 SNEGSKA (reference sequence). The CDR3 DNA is TGCAGTGCTAGGGGCCCGGGTGTCAGGAGCTCCTACGAGCAGTACTTC. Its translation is CSARGPGVRSSYEQYF.

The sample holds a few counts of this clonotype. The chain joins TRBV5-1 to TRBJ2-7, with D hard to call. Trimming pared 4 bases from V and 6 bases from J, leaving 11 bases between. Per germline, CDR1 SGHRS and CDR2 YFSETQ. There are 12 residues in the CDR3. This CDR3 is CASSPTRSEQYF. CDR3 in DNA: TGCGCCAGCAGCCCGACAAGAAGCGAGCAGTACTTC. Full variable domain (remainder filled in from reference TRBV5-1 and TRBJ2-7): KAGVTQTPRYLIKTRGQQVTLSCSPISGHRSVSWYQQTPGQGLQFLFEYFSETQRNKGNFPGRFSGRQFSNSRSEMNVSTLELGDSALYLCASSPTRSEQYFGPGTRLTVT.

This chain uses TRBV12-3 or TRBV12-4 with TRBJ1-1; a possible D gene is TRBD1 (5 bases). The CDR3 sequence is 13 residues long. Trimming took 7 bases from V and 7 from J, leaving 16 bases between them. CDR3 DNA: TGTGCCAGCACCCCGGGCAGGGTCGGTGAAGCTTTCTTT. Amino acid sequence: CASTPGRVGEAFF.

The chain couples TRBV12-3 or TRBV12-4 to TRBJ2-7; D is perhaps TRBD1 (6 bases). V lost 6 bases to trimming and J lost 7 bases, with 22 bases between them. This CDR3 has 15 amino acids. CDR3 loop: CASSQVPTGTGEQYF. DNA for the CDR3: TGTGCCAGCAGCCAGGTGCCCACAGGGACGGGGGAGCAGTACTTC.

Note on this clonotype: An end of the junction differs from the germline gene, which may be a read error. Here the CDR3 DNA reads TGTGCCAGCAGCATAGCGGGAGGCGAACAAGAGACCCAGTACTTC. Its translation is CASSIAGGEQETQYF. V gene TRBV7-9 combines with J gene TRBJ2-5; 10 bases are shared with TRBD2. This CDR3 has 15 amino acids. Germline CDR1 reads SEHNR; CDR2 reads FQNEAQ (reference sequence).

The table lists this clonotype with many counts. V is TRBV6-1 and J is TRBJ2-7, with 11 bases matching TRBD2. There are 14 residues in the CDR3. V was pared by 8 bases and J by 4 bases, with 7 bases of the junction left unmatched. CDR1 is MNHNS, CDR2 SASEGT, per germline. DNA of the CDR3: TGTGCCAGCGGACTAGCGGGTGGTCCTTACGAGCAGTACTTC. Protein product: CASGLAGGPYEQYF.

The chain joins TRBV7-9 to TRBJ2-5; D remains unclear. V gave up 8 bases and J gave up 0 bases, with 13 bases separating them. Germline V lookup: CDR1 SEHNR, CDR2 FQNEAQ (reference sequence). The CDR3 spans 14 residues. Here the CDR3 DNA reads TGTGCCAGCTCACAACTCGCGTACCAAGAGACCCAGTACTTC. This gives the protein CASSQLAYQETQYF.